This T cell receptor beta chain was sequenced for a study of long-term antiretroviral therapy in people with HIV. General study points: ART was followed by higher diversity that remained below transplant donor controls. Regardless of time point, clones expanded before ART dominated the repertoire. On ART adherence, viral resistance or therapy changes, no data were available. In HIV, the repertoires covered a tighter span of CDR3 lengths than in controls.

The CDR3 contains 14 residues. V shed 2 bases and J 4 bases; nucleotides not matched to a gene: 2. CDR1 and CDR2 from the germline V gene are MGHRA and YSYEKL. A word on this clone: Its antigen is still unknown.

Sequencing relied on immunoSEQ assay v3.0, run at survey level. Only in-frame clones appear in the TCRdb table, and some are missing; sequencing was by immunoSEQ multiplex PCR. The sample yields about 30,000 clones, under 85% seen once. The source was unsorted PBMCs, collected 3 years after starting antiretroviral therapy. This sequence originates from a man aged 40-50 years with HIV. The chain has TRBV4-1 and TRBJ1-1; 9 positions match TRBD1. CDR3 amino acids: CASSQKTGGTEAFF. CDR3 in DNA: TGCGCCAGCAGCCAAAAGACAGGGGGCACTGAAGCTTTCTTT.